This section outlines one TCR beta chain sequence together with its context. The data originate from a study of blood T cell repertoires in COVID-19. The overall study: Sample material is recorded as cDNA or gDNA derived from T cells, B-cell-depleted T cells, or PBMCs.

Using immunoSEQ multiplex PCR, the repertoire was profiled, and TCRdb retains in-frame clones only, with some absent. The sample lists approximately 150,000 clones, 88% seen once, with roughly 2% in the top ten. This CDR3 has 17 residues. V trimming: 1 base; J trimming: 7 bases; junction bases outside the gene matches: 14. CDR1 and CDR2 (germline): KGHSH, LQKENI. This chain links TRBV18 with TRBJ1-1, with TRBD1 identical over 8 bases. The sequenced material came from peripheral blood. This sequence originates from a man aged 45-65 years who had recovered from COVID-19. CDR3 in DNA: TGTGCCAGCTCACCACTCTCGACAGGGGAAGGGAAAGATGAAGCTTTCTTT. Translating it yields CASSPLSTGEGKDEAFF.